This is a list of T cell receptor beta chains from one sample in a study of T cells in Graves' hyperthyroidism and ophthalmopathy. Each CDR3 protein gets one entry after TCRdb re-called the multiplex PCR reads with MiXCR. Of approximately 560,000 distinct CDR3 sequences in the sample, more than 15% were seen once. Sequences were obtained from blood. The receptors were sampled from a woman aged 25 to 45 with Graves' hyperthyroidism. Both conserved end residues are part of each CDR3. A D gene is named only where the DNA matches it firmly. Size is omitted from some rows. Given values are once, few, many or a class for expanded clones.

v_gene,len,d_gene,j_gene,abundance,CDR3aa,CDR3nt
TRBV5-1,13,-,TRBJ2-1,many,CASSQRTDLGQFF,TGCGCCAGCAGCCAGAGGACAGACCTAGGGCAGTTCTTC
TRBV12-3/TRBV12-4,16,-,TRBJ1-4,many,CASSPGAAIRGEKLFF,TGTGCCAGCAGTCCGGGGGCCGCCATTAGAGGTGAAAAACTGTTTTTT
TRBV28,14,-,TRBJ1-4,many,CASRMDSLNEKLFF,TGTGCCAGCAGGATGGACAGCTTAAATGAAAAACTGTTTTTT
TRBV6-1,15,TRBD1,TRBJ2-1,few,CASSAPGQGRDEQFF,TGTGCCAGCAGCGCTCCGGGACAGGGACGGGATGAGCAGTTCTTC
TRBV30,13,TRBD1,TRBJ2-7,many,CAWGQGAVYEQYF,TGTGCCTGGGGACAGGGGGCCGTCTACGAGCAGTACTTC
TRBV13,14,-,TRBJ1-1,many,CATTSWTGTTGAFF,TGTGCCACCACTAGCTGGACGGGAACTACGGGGGCTTTCTTT
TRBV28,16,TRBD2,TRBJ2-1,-,CASSPRGGVRYNEQFF,TGTGCCAGCAGTCCCCGGGGGGGTGTTCGGTACAATGAGCAGTTCTTC
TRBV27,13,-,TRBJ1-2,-,CASSPRTPWGYTF,TGTGCCAGCAGTCCCAGGACCCCCTGGGGCTACACCTTC
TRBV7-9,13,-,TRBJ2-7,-,CASSDRFDDEQYF,TGTGCCAGCAGCGACAGGTTCGATGACGAGCAGTACTTC
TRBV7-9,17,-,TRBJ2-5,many,CASSTRFPVSPPETQYF,TGTGCCAGCAGCACCCGATTTCCAGTTTCGCCCCCGGAGACCCAGTACTTC
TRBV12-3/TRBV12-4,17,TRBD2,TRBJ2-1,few,CASSSHLIRGSYNEQFF,TGTGCCAGCAGTTCCCACCTGATCCGCGGGAGTTACAATGAGCAGTTCTTC
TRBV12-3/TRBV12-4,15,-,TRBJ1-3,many,CASRWNEASGNTIYF,TGTGCCAGCCGGTGGAATGAGGCGTCAGGAAACACCATATATTTT
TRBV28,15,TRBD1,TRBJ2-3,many,CASSLQQGATDTQYF,TGTGCCAGCAGTTTGCAACAGGGGGCAACAGATACGCAGTATTTT
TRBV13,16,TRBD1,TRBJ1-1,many,CASSTFRTGRKTEAFF,TGTGCCAGCAGCACTTTCAGGACAGGGCGAAAAACTGAAGCTTTCTTT
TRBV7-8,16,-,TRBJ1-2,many,CASSLAPWDLIYGYTF,TGTGCCAGCAGCTTAGCGCCCTGGGACCTGATCTATGGCTACACCTTC
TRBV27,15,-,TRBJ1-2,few,CASSPNMLVSYGYTF,TGTGCCAGCAGTCCGAACATGCTGGTATCCTATGGCTACACCTTC
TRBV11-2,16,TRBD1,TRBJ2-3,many,CASSQWTGREADTQYF,TGTGCCAGCAGCCAATGGACAGGGCGCGAAGCAGATACGCAGTATTTT
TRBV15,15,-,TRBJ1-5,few,CATSRDGYPNQPQHF,TGTGCCACCAGCAGAGATGGCTACCCCAATCAGCCCCAGCATTTT
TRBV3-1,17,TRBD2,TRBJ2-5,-,CASSPGTSGILEETQYF,TGTGCCAGCAGCCCCGGCACTAGCGGAATATTAGAAGAGACCCAGTACTTC
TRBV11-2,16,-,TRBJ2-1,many,CASSAKVGVQRNEQFF,TGTGCCAGCAGCGCGAAGGTGGGGGTTCAGCGCAATGAGCAGTTCTTC
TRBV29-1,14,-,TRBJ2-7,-,CSVVFLGQGWEQYF,TGCAGCGTTGTGTTTCTCGGTCAGGGGTGGGAGCAGTACTTC
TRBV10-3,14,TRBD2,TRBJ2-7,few,CAISAGLAGDEQYF,TGTGCCATCAGCGCGGGACTAGCGGGAGACGAGCAGTACTTC
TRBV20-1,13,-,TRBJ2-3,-,CSANPGAADTQYF,TGCAGTGCTAACCCCGGGGCGGCAGATACGCAGTATTTT
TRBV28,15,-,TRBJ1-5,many,CASSLVWERNQPQHF,TGTGCCAGCAGTTTAGTTTGGGAGCGGAATCAGCCCCAGCATTTT
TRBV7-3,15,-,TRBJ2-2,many,CASSPEGSNTGELFF,TGTGCCAGCAGCCCCGAAGGGTCTAACACCGGGGAGCTGTTTTTT
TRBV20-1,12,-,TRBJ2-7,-,CSADRGDYEQYF,TGCAGTGCCGACCGGGGCGACTACGAGCAGTACTTC
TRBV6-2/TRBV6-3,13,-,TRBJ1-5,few,CASMRESNQPQHF,TGTGCCAGCATGAGGGAGAGCAATCAGCCCCAGCATTTT
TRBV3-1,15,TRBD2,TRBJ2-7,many,CASSQDRGGGYEQYF,TGTGCCAGCAGCCAAGACCGAGGCGGGGGCTACGAGCAGTACTTC
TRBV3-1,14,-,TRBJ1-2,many,CASSQATANYGYTF,TGTGCCAGCAGCCAAGCAACAGCCAACTATGGCTACACCTTC
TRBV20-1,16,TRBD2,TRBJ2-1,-,CSARDYGLAGGDEQFF,TGCAGTGCTAGAGATTACGGACTAGCGGGAGGGGATGAGCAGTTCTTC
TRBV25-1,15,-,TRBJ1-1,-,CASSEYRAKNTEAFF,TGTGCCAGCAGTGAATATCGGGCCAAGAACACTGAAGCTTTCTTT
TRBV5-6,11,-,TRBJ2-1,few,CASSFGEKQFF,TGTGCCAGCAGCTTCGGGGAAAAGCAGTTCTTC
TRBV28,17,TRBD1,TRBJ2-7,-,CASSLSGRVGQPYEQYF,TGTGCCAGCAGTTTATCTGGCAGGGTGGGACAGCCCTACGAGCAGTACTTC
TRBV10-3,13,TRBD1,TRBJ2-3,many,CAIKKGAEDTQYF,TGTGCCATCAAGAAGGGGGCGGAGGATACGCAGTATTTT
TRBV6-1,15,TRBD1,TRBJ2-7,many,CASSTPGQGRYEQYF,TGTGCCAGCAGTACGCCGGGACAGGGACGCTACGAGCAGTACTTC
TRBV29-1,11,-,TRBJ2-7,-,CSVASGLEQYF,TGCAGCGTTGCCAGTGGTCTCGAGCAGTACTTC
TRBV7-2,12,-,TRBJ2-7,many,CASSLGLGEQYF,TGTGCCAGCAGCTTAGGGTTAGGCGAGCAGTACTTC
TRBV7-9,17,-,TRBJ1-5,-,CASSLQDGRDSNQPQHF,TGTGCCAGCAGCTTACAGGACGGACGTGATAGCAATCAGCCCCAGCATTTT
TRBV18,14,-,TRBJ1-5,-,CASSPNEGNQPQHF,TGTGCCAGCTCACCAAATGAGGGGAATCAGCCCCAGCATTTT
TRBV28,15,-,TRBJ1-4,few,CASSPTAPGGEKLFF,TGTGCCAGCAGTCCCACAGCTCCAGGAGGAGAAAAACTGTTTTTT
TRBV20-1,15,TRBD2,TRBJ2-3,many,CSAISRLAGVGTQYF,TGCAGTGCTATCAGTCGACTAGCGGGAGTGGGTACGCAGTATTTT
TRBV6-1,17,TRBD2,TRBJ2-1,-,CASSDVILAGGNNEQFF,TGTGCCAGCAGTGACGTTATACTAGCGGGAGGCAACAATGAGCAGTTCTTC
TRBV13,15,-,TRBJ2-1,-,CASEIWGSSYNEQFF,TGTGCCAGCGAGATTTGGGGGAGCTCCTACAATGAGCAGTTCTTC
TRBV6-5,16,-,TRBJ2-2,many,CASSYSLRTNTGELFF,TGTGCCAGCAGTTACTCGCTCAGGACGAACACCGGGGAGCTGTTTTTT
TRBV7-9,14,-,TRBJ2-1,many,CATIGGAGYNEQFF,TGTGCCACCATTGGGGGAGCCGGGTACAATGAGCAGTTCTTC
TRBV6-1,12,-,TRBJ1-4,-,CASKLGAEKLFF,TGTGCCAGCAAGCTCGGGGCGGAAAAACTGTTTTTT
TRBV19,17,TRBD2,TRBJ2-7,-,CASSMSALLAGGNEQYF,TGTGCCAGTAGTATGTCGGCGCTACTAGCGGGAGGCAATGAGCAGTACTTC
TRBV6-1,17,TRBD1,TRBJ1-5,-,CASSPGTGVVGNQPQHF,TGTGCCAGCAGTCCCGGGACAGGGGTAGTAGGCAATCAGCCCCAGCATTTT
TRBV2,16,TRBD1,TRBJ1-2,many,CASSGDRGLVGYGYTF,TGTGCCAGCAGTGGGGACAGGGGGCTTGTCGGCTATGGCTACACCTTC
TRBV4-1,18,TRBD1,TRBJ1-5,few,CASSQEPTGALPNQPQHF,TGCGCCAGCAGCCAAGAACCAACAGGGGCCCTCCCCAATCAGCCCCAGCATTTT
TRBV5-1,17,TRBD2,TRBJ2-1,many,CASSLEGAGGSYNEQFF,TGCGCCAGCAGCTTGGAGGGCGCGGGAGGCTCCTACAATGAGCAGTTCTTC
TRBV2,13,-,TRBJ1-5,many,CASRNRVNQPQHF,TGTGCCAGCAGAAACAGGGTCAATCAGCCCCAGCATTTT
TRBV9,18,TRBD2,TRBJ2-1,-,CASSRTSGSVGSYNEQFF,TGTGCCAGCAGCAGGACTAGCGGGAGCGTAGGCTCCTACAATGAGCAGTTCTTC